Listed below are T cell receptor beta chains from one sample, sequenced in a study of T cell changes during pregnancy in multiple sclerosis. The protocol was immunoSEQ multiplex PCR, while the TCRdb copy is restricted to in-frame clones and leaves out a portion. There are about 73,000 clones in the sample; approximately 87% occur only once, and 9.5% lies in the top ten. The sequencing here drew on peripheral blood, taken after pregnancy. These receptor sequences come from a female donor in good health, enrolled as a control in a pregnancy study. The CDR3 runs from the conserved cysteine through the conserved F or W. A D gene is named only where the DNA matches it firmly. Clone size is stated in some rows and not others, as once, few, many or a class when expanded.

TRBD2	TRBV5-1	-	TRBJ2-3	TGCGCCAGCAGCTTGGTCGGTAGCGGGAGCACAGATACGCAGTATTTT	CASSLVGSGSTDTQYF
-	TRBV30	-	TRBJ2-7	TGTGCCTGGAGTGTTAACAGGCTATCCTACGAGCAGTACTTC	CAWSVNRLSYEQYF
-	TRBV18	-	TRBJ2-7	TGTGCCAGCTCCCCTCCAGGGGTTTACTCCTACGAGCAGTACTTC	CASSPPGVYSYEQYF
TRBD2	TRBV30	-	TRBJ2-7	TGTGCCTGGAGTGACGGGACTAGCGGGAGGGCCTACGAGCAGTACTTC	CAWSDGTSGRAYEQYF
TRBD1	TRBV10-3	-	TRBJ2-7	TGTGCCATCAGTGACAGCGGACAGGGGCAGTACTTC	CAISDSGQGQYF
TRBD1	TRBV9	few	TRBJ2-7	TGTGCCAGCAGCCCGGGACAGACCCTCTACGAGCAGTACTTC	CASSPGQTLYEQYF
-	TRBV19	-	TRBJ1-1	TGTGCCAGTAGTGTTGGGGGGTTAATGAACACTGAAGCTTTCTTT	CASSVGGLMNTEAFF
-	TRBV14	-	TRBJ1-1	TGTGCCAGCAGCCAAGTCACTTCGGGGAGAGGGGGCACTGAAGCTTTCTTT	CASSQVTSGRGGTEAFF
-	TRBV2	-	TRBJ1-3	TGTGCCAGCAGTGAGAGAGACACGAGCTCTGGAAACACCATATATTTT	CASSERDTSSGNTIYF
TRBD2	TRBV2	-	TRBJ2-1	TGTGCCAGCAGTGCAAGACTAGCTGGCCATGAGCAGTTCTTC	CASSARLAGHEQFF
-	TRBV27	-	TRBJ2-7	TGTGCCAGCAGTTTATCTGTGGGGGAGGCTACCTACGAGCAGTACTTC	CASSLSVGEATYEQYF
TRBD2	TRBV6-1	-	TRBJ2-5	TGTGCCAGCAGCCCAGCCGGGGGGCAAGAGACCCAGTACTTC	CASSPAGGQETQYF
TRBD1	TRBV14	few	TRBJ1-1	TGTGCCAGCAGCCAATTACCGGGACAGGGGAAGAACACTGAAGCTTTCTTT	CASSQLPGQGKNTEAFF
TRBD1	TRBV6-5	-	TRBJ1-2	TGTGCCAGCAGCGAAACAGGGGGCTATGGCTACACCTTC	CASSETGGYGYTF
TRBD2	TRBV19	once	TRBJ2-2	TGTGCCAGTAGTTCTGTGACTAGCGGGGGGGCCGGGGAGCTGTTTTTT	CASSSVTSGGAGELFF
TRBD1	TRBV20-1	-	TRBJ1-2	TGCAGTGCTACCGGGACAGATGGCTACACCTTC	CSATGTDGYTF
-	TRBV2	-	TRBJ1-1	TGTGCCAGCAGACTATCGGGTAGCGGATCGTCGTGGGCTTTCTTT	CASRLSGSGSSWAFF
-	TRBV21-1	-	TRBJ1-1	TGTGCCAGCAGCCGAGGAAAGGGGTCGGGCGCTGAAGCTTTCTTT	CASSRGKGSGAEAFF
-	TRBV29-1	few	TRBJ1-1	TGCAGCGTGTCGACAGGGAACACTGAAGCTTTCTTT	CSVSTGNTEAFF
TRBD1	TRBV15	-	TRBJ2-2	TGTGCCACCAGCAGAGGGGGACAGGTCACCGGGGAGCTGTTTTTT	CATSRGGQVTGELFF
-	TRBV11-2	-	TRBJ1-3	TGTGCCAGCAGCCGAGGGACAACCTTTGGAAACACCATATATTTT	CASSRGTTFGNTIYF
TRBD2	TRBV11-3	-	TRBJ2-5	TGTGCCAGCAGCTTAGATGGGGGGGGAGGAGAGACCCAGTACTTC	CASSLDGGGGETQYF
-	TRBV27	once	TRBJ1-1	TGTGCCAGCAGTTTATTGGCAGCGGGGAGGTGGGCTGAAGCTTTCTTT	CASSLLAAGRWAEAFF
-	TRBV5-1	-	TRBJ2-1	TGCGCCAGCAGCCCCCGCGGTGCGAATGAGCAGTTCTTC	CASSPRGANEQFF
TRBD1	TRBV5-4	-	TRBJ1-2	TGTGCCAGCAGCACCGGACAGGGCAACTATGGCTACACCTTC	CASSTGQGNYGYTF
TRBD2	TRBV7-2	-	TRBJ2-3	TGTGCCAGCAGCTTACAGCGGGGGCCCACAGATACGCAGTATTTT	CASSLQRGPTDTQYF
TRBD2	TRBV5-6	-	TRBJ2-5	TGTGCCAGCTGGGACCGGGGGGGCGTAGAGACCCAGTACTTC	CASWDRGGVETQYF
-	TRBV11-3	-	TRBJ1-1	TGTGCCAGCAGCTTAGGGGGGGGTGTGAACACTGAAGCTTTCTTT	CASSLGGGVNTEAFF
-	TRBV30	-	TRBJ1-2	TGTGCCGGTGAGGAAGGGTACAGGAATGGCTACACCTTC	CAGEEGYRNGYTF
TRBD2	TRBV7-6	-	TRBJ2-7	TGTGCCAGCAGCGAAAGCGGGGGGGCAGTCGAGCAGTACTTC	CASSESGGAVEQYF
-	TRBV9	few	TRBJ1-1	TGTGCCAGCATGTCCCGGAGTGGCACTGAAGCTTTCTTT	CASMSRSGTEAFF
-	TRBV7-8	-	TRBJ1-5	TGTGCCAGCAGCGTTACAGGAGGGGGCAATCAGCCCCAGCATTTT	CASSVTGGGNQPQHF
-	TRBV19	-	TRBJ2-1	TGTGCCAGCAGTATTGATAGATACAATGAGCAGTTCTTC	CASSIDRYNEQFF
TRBD2	TRBV13	-	TRBJ2-1	TGTGCCAGCAGCTTCCACGGGGGGGCGGGTAATGAGCAGTTCTTC	CASSFHGGAGNEQFF
TRBD1	TRBV10-3	-	TRBJ1-4	TGTGCCATCAGTGATAGGGGGCCGTGGGAAAAACTGTTTTTT	CAISDRGPWEKLFF
-	TRBV19	-	TRBJ1-1	TGTGCCAGTAGTATAGGGGGGCACACTGAAGCTTTCTTT	CASSIGGHTEAFF
TRBD1	TRBV30	-	TRBJ1-2	TGTGCCTGGAGTGTACGAGGGACAGGGAACTATGGCTACACCTTC	CAWSVRGTGNYGYTF
-	TRBV16	-	TRBJ1-1	TGTGCCAGCAGCCAACGGGGGGCAGGCGGGACTGAAGCTTTCTTT	CASSQRGAGGTEAFF
-	TRBV4-1	-	TRBJ2-3	TGCGCCAGCAGCCAAGAGGGAGCCTCCTCACGGGCAGATACGCAGTATTTT	CASSQEGASSRADTQYF
-	TRBV6-6	-	TRBJ2-1	TGTGCCAGCAGTTACCTGTCTCTAGTCTCCTACAATGAGCAGTTCTTC	CASSYLSLVSYNEQFF
-	TRBV7-9	-	TRBJ1-5	TGTGCCAGCAGCTTAGGGCATCAGCCCCAGCATTTT	CASSLGHQPQHF
TRBD1	TRBV6-4	-	TRBJ1-2	TGTGCCAGCAGTGACTCGATGACAGGGGATGGCTACACCTTC	CASSDSMTGDGYTF
TRBD1	TRBV30	once	TRBJ1-2	TGTGCCTGGAGCCACGGGACAGCCGATTATGGCTACACCTTC	CAWSHGTADYGYTF
-	TRBV10-3	-	TRBJ2-3	TGTGCCACCGAGGGGGAGACAGAAACCATCCAGGGGACAGATACGCAGTATTTT	CATEGETETIQGTDTQYF
-	TRBV7-2	-	TRBJ1-1	TGTGCCAGCAGCTTATTTCAGGTCAACACTGAAGCTTTCTTT	CASSLFQVNTEAFF
TRBD1	TRBV11-2	-	TRBJ1-1	TGTGCCAGCAGCCGCCGGGACAGGGTGGGGGGCACTGAAGCTTTCTTT	CASSRRDRVGGTEAFF
-	TRBV2	-	TRBJ1-2	TGTGCCAGCAGTGAGACTAAGGACTTTGGCCGCTACACCTTC	CASSETKDFGRYTF